In its sample, the clone carrying this T cell receptor beta chain was seen a few times. This record belongs to a study of T cells after yellow fever vaccination. About the research overall: Fractions containing few cells were prepared with SMART-Seq v4 Ultra Low Input.

In TCRdb, the 5' RACE reads were re-called with MiXCR into one record per CDR3 protein. The sample includes under 55,000 distinct CDR3 sequences, roughly 7.1% of them seen just once. Germline V CDR1 and CDR2: SGHKS, YYEKEE (reference sequence). Trimming cost V 6 bases and J 6 bases, with 25 bases left between them. The CDR3 is made up of 17 amino acids. The TCR comes from a man younger than 45 who received the YFV17D yellow fever vaccine. The sample consisted of CD8+ T cells not binding an NS4B(214-222) dextramer, sorted from PBMCs, taken 45 days after the yellow fever booster vaccination. This chain links TRBV5-5 with TRBJ1-5, with a tentative D call TRBD1 (5 bases). The CDR3 sequence is CASTLEPGTSNLQPQHF. CDR3 DNA: TGTGCCAGCACCCTTGAGCCCGGGACCTCCAATCTTCAGCCCCAGCATTTT. Full variable domain (rest looked up from reference TRBV5-5 and TRBJ1-5): DAGVTQSPTHLIKTRGQQVTLRCSPISGHKSVSWYQQVLGQGPQFIFQYYEKEERGRGNFPDRFSARQFPNYSSELNVNALLLGDSALYLCASTLEPGTSNLQPQHFGDGTRLSIL.